The 4 T cell receptor beta chains given below trace back to one sample, sequenced in a study of spatial heterogeneity in lung cancer. Study results and caveats: Mutation counts in tumors were tracked by counts of expanded intratumoral alpha and beta TCRs.

TCRdb recomputed calls from the 5' RACE reads with MiXCR, one row per CDR3 protein. The table records roughly 5,700 distinct CDR3 sequences, around an eighth of them present only once. These receptors have no identified antigens. Time point defined: sample taken at primary tumor resection. The material sequenced was lung tumor tissue, taken at surgery. These receptors originate from a female donor with early-stage non-small cell lung cancer.

The V and J genes are TRBV28 and TRBJ1-4; no definite D call. This CDR3 has 13 residues. The germline V gene encodes CDR1 MDHEN and CDR2 SYDVKM. The V end was cut by 6 bases, the J end by 2 bases, with 7 bases between. This CDR3 is CASSYSTNEKLFF. For the CDR3, the DNA is TGTGCCAGCAGCTACAGCACTAATGAAAAACTGTTTTTT. Based on the CDR3 plus reference TRBV28 and TRBJ1-4, the full variable domain is DVKVTQSSRYLVKRTGEKVFLECVQDMDHENMFWYRQDPGLGLRLIYFSYDVKMKEKGDIPEGYSVSREKKERFSLILESASTNQTSMYLCASSYSTNEKLFFGSGTQLSVL.

Relative to its sample, this clonotype is medium-sized (0.01 to 0.1%). The rearrangement links TRBV10-3 to TRBJ2-3; D unclear. Germline CDR1 and CDR2: ENHRY and SYGVKD. The V end lost 5 bases, the J end lost 0 bases, and 12 bases lay between the germline ends. The CDR3 is 15 amino acids. DNA for the CDR3: TGTGCCATCAGTTCCCAAGCAGGTAGCACAGATACGCAGTATTTT. It specifies CAISSQAGSTDTQYF.

The chain employs TRBV20-1 and TRBJ2-1; tentative D call: TRBD2 (6 bases). The CDR3 totals 13 residues. V was cut by 6 bases and J by 9 bases, with 18 bases left in between. CDR1 DFQATT and CDR2 SNEGSKA come from the germline V gene (reference sequence). Here the CDR3 DNA reads TGCAGTGCCCCGGGAGTCGGTTTAGTTGAGCAGTTCTTC. Its protein product is CSAPGVGLVEQFF.

This clonotype counts as medium-sized. The chain couples TRBV6-5 to TRBJ2-3, with D tentatively TRBD2 (5 bases). This CDR3 spans 15 amino acids. Trimming stripped 2 bases from V and 0 bases from J, with 9 bases between. CDR1 is MNHEY, CDR2 SVGAGI, per germline. The DNA of the CDR3 is TGTGCCAGCAGTTACGGCCGGGAAAGCACAGATACGCAGTATTTT. It specifies CASSYGRESTDTQYF.